The T cell receptor (beta chain) described here comes from a study of cytotoxic CD8 clonotypes in ibrutinib-treated CLL. Study results and caveats: Exceeding age-matched healthy donors, baseline clonality also tracked the counts of circulating CD8+ T cells.

Concerning this clone: What it binds is not known.

Produced via immunoSEQ multiplex PCR; TCRdb's table is partial and in-frame only. The sample has about 92,000 clones, roughly three quarters seen once; the top ten hold about 22%. This TCR was recovered from a human donor with chronic lymphocytic leukemia. This specimen consisted of PBMCs, obtained after 24 months of ibrutinib treatment.

CDR3 nucleotides: TGTGCCAGCAGCCACCCCCGGGGGGCAGGTACGCAGTATTTT. Its protein product is CASSHPRGAGTQYF. The chain joins TRBV4-2 to TRBJ2-3; D perhaps matches TRBD2 (7 bases). Trimming took off 3 bases at V and 8 bases at J, with 15 bases between the two ends. The CDR3 totals 14 residues. Germline CDR1 reads LGHNA; CDR2 reads YNFKEQ.